This T cell receptor (beta chain) was retrieved from a study of CD8+CD57+ T cells in acquired aplastic anemia. Genomic DNA was employed as the template in profiling TCR beta VDJ and CDR3. TCRdb analysed the reads with MiXCR anew, one entry per CDR3 protein. The table records some 200,000 distinct CDR3 sequences, around 49% of them present only once. Regarding the study as a whole: Common to patients and controls were 25 to 30 CD8+ CDR3 sequences. Significance was not reached for CD8+ Simpson's diversity between patients and controls.

On this clonotype itself: The antigen is not known.

Sequencing was done on patients that had shown CD8+CD57+ cell expansion by flow cytometry. The V gene lost 0 bases and the J gene lost 4 bases, with 13 bases spanning the gap. The V gene's germline CDR1 is SGHRS and CDR2 YFSETQ. The CDR3 covers 15 residues. Sequencing was performed on sorted CD4+, CD8+, or CD8+CD57+ T cells (not recorded which) from PBMCs. The chain has TRBV5-1 and TRBJ2-5; D is undetermined. The sequence derives from a human donor with aplastic anemia. CDR3 in DNA: TGCGCCAGCAGCTTGGCTGCCGGCGAGGCAGAGACCCAGTACTTC. Translated: CASSLAAGEAETQYF.